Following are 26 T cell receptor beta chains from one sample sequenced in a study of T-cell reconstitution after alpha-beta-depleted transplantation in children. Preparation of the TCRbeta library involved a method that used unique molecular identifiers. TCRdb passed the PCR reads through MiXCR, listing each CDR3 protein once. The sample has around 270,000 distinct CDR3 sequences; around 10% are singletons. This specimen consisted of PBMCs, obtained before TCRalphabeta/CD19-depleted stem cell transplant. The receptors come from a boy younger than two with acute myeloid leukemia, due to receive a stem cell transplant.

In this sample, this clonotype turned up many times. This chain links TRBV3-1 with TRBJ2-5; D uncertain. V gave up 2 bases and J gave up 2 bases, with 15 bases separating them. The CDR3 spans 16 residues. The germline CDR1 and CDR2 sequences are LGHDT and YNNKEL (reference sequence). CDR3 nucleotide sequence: TGTGCCAGCAGCCAATACCTCCGGACCCGTCAAGAGACCCAGTACTTC. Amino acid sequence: CASSQYLRTRQETQYF.

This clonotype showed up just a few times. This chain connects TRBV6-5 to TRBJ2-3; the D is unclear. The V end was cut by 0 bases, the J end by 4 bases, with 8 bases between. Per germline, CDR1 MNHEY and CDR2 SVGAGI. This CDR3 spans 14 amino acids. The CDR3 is CASSYSLQSDTQYF. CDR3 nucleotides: TGTGCCAGCAGTTACTCGCTCCAGTCAGATACGCAGTATTTT.

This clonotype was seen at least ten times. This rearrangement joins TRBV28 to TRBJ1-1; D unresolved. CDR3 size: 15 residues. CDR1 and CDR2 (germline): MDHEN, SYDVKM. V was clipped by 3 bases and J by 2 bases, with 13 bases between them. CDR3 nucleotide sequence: TGTGCCAGCAGTTTGACGGACGCTGCAAACACTGAAGCTTTCTTT. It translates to CASSLTDAANTEAFF.

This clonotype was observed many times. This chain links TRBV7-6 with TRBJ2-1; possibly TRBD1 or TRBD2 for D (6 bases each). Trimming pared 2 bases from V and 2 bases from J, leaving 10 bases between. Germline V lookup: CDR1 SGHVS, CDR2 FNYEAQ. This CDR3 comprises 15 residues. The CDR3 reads CASSLIGGPYNEQFF. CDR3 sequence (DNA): TGTGCCAGCAGCTTAATTGGGGGGCCCTACAATGAGCAGTTCTTC.

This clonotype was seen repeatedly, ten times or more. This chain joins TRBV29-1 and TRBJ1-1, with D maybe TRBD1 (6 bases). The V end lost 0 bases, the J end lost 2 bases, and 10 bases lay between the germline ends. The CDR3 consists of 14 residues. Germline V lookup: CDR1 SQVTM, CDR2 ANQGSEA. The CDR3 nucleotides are TGCAGCGTTGAAGAACAGGGAGTCAACACTGAAGCTTTCTTT. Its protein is CSVEEQGVNTEAFF.

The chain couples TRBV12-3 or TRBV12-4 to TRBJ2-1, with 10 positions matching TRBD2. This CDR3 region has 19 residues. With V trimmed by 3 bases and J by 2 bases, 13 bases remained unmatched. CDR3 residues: CASSFPSGGAWGAYNEQFF. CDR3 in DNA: TGTGCCAGCAGTTTCCCCAGCGGGGGGGCCTGGGGTGCCTACAATGAGCAGTTCTTC.

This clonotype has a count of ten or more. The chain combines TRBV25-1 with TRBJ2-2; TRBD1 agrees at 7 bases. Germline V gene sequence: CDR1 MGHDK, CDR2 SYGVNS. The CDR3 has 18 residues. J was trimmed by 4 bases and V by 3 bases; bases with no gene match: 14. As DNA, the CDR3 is TGTGCCAGCAGTGAGGGGGATACCGGGACAGAAGTCACCGGGGAGCTGTTTTTT. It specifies CASSEGDTGTEVTGELFF.

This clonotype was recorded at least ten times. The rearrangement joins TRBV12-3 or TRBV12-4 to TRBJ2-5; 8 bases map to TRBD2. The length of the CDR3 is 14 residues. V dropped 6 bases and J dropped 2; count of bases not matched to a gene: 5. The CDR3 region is CASSATSGQETQYF. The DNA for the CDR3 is TGTGCCAGCAGCGCTACTAGCGGTCAAGAGACCCAGTACTTC.

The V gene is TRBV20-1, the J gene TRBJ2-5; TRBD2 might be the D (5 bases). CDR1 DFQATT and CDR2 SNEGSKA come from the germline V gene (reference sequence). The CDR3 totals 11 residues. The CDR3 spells CTAGSQETQYF. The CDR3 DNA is TGCACCGCGGGCTCTCAAGAGACCCAGTACTTC.

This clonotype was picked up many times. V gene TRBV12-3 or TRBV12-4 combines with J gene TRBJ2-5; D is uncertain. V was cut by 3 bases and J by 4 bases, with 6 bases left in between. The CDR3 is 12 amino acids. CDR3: CASSLTRETQYF. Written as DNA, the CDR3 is TGTGCCAGCAGTTTGACGCGAGAGACCCAGTACTTC.

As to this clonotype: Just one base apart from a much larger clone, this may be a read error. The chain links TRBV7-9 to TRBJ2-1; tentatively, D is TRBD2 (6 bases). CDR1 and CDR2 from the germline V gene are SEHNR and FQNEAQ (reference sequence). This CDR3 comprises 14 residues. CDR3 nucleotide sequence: TGTGCCAGCAGCCCCTGGGACTGGAACAATGACCAGTTCTTC. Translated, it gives CASSPWDWNNDQFF.

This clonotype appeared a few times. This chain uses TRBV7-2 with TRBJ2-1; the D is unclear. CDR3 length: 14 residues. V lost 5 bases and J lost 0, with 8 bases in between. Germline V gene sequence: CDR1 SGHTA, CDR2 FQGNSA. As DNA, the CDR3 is TGTGCCAGCAGCCTACAGCCCTCCTACAATGAGCAGTTCTTC. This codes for CASSLQPSYNEQFF. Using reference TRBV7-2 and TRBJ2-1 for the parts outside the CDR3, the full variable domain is GAGVSQSPSNKVTEKGKDVELRCDPISGHTALYWYRQSLGQGLEFLIYFQGNSAPDKSGLPSDRFSAERTGGSVSTLTIQRTQQEDSAVYLCASSLQPSYNEQFFGPGTRLTVL.

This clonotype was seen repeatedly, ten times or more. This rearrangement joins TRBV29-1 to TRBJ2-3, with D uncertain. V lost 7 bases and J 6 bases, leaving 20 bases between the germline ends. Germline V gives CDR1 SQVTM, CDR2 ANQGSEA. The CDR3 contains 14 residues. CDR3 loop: CSAWTGADKDTQYF. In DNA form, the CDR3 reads TGCAGCGCCTGGACGGGCGCCGATAAGGATACGCAGTATTTT.

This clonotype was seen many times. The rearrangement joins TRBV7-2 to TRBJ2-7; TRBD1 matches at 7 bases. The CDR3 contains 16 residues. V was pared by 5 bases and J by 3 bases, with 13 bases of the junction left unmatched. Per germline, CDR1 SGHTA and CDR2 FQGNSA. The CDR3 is CASSPGTAKRFYEQYF. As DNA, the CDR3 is TGTGCCAGCAGCCCAGGGACAGCGAAGCGGTTCTACGAGCAGTACTTC.

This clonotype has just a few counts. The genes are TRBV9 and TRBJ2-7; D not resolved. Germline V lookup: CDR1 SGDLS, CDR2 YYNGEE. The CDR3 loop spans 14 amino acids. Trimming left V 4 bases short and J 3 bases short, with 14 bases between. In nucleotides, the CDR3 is TGTGCCAGCAGCCCGACCTCCACAGTCTACGAGCAGTACTTC. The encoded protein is CASSPTSTVYEQYF. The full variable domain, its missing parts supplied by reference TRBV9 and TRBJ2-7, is DSGVTQTPKHLITATGQRVTLRCSPRSGDLSVYWYQQSLDQGLQFLIQYYNGEERAKGNILERFSAQQFPDLHSELNLSSLELGDSALYFCASSPTSTVYEQYFGPGTRLTVT.

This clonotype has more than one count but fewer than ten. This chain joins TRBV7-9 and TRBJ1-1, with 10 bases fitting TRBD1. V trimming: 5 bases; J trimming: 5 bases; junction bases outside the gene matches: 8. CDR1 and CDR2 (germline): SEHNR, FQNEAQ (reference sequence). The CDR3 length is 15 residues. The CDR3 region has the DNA TGTGCCAGCAGCCCACCCGGGACAGGGGTAACTGAAGCTTTCTTT. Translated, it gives CASSPPGTGVTEAFF.

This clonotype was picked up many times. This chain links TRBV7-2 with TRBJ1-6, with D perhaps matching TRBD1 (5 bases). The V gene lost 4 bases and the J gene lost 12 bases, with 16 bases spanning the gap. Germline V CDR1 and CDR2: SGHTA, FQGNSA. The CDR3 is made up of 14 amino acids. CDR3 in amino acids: CASSWGGYQQPLHF. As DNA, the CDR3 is TGTGCCAGCAGCTGGGGGGGATACCAACAACCCCTCCACTTT.

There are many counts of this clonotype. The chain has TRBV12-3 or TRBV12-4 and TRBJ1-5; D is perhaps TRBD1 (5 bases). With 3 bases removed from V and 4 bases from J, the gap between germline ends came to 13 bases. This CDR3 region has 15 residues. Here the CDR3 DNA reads TGTGCCAGCAGTTTTAGTGGGGGGATTAATCAGCCCCAGCATTTT. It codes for CASSFSGGINQPQHF.

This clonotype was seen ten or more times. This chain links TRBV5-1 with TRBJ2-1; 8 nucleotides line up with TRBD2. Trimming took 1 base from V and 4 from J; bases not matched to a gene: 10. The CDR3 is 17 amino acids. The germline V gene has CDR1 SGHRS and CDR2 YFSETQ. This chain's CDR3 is CASSLHLAGGPYNEQFF. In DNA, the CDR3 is TGCGCCAGCAGCTTGCACCTGGCGGGGGGCCCATACAATGAGCAGTTCTTC.

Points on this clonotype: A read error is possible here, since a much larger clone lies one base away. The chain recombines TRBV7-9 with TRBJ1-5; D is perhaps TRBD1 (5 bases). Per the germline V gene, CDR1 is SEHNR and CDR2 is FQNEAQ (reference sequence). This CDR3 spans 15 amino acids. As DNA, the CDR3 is TGTACCAGCAGCCTCGGAGGGGTGTGGGATCAGCCCCAGCATTTT. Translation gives CTSSLGGVWDQPQHF.

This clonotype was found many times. Here the CDR3 reads CASSSVVFRGGPPLTDTQYF. Written as DNA, the CDR3 is TGTGCCAGCAGTTCAGTCGTCTTCCGGGGGGGCCCGCCCCTTACAGATACGCAGTATTTT. This rearrangement joins TRBV7-6 to TRBJ2-3, with TRBD2 matching 8 bases. In germline, CDR1 is SGHVS, CDR2 FNYEAQ. This CDR3 has 20 residues. V lost 6 bases, J lost 3 bases, and 23 bases stayed unmatched.

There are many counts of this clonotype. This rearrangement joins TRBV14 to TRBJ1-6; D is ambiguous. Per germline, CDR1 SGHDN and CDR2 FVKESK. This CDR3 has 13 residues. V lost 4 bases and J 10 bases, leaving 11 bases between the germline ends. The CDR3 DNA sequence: TGTGCCAGCAGCCGTGCAGGATCCTCACCCCTCCACTTT. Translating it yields CASSRAGSSPLHF.

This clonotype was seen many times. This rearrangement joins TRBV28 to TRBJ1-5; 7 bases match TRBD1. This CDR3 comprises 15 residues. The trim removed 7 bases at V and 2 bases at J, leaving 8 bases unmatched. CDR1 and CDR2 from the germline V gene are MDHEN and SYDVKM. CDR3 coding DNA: TGTGCCAGCACCCTCGCCGGGACAGGCAATCAGCCCCAGCATTTT. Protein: CASTLAGTGNQPQHF.

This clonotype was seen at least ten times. CDR3 sequence reads: CASSLAGTGGTGELFF. The DNA of the CDR3 is TGTGCCAGCAGCTTAGCCGGGACAGGGGGCACCGGGGAGCTGTTTTTT. This chain joins TRBV7-2 and TRBJ2-2; 11 nucleotides match TRBD1. Germline V gene lookup returns CDR1 SGHTA and CDR2 FQGNSA. Trimming at V came to 0 bases and at J to 4 bases, leaving 1 base not matched to a gene. There are 16 residues in the CDR3.

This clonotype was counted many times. This CDR3 reads CASSPDPPGHVTDTQYF. For the CDR3, the DNA is TGCGCCAGCAGCCCGGATCCTCCGGGACACGTCACAGATACGCAGTATTTT. The gene calls are TRBV5-1 and TRBJ2-3; D is possibly TRBD1 (6 bases). Trimming took off 4 bases at V and 2 bases at J, with 20 bases between the two ends. Germline CDR1 is SGHRS and CDR2 is YFSETQ. The CDR3 is 17 amino acids. Full variable domain (remainder filled in from reference TRBV5-1 and TRBJ2-3): KAGVTQTPRYLIKTRGQQVTLSCSPISGHRSVSWYQQTPGQGLQFLFEYFSETQRNKGNFPGRFSGRQFSNSRSEMNVSTLELGDSALYLCASSPDPPGHVTDTQYFGPGTRLTVL.

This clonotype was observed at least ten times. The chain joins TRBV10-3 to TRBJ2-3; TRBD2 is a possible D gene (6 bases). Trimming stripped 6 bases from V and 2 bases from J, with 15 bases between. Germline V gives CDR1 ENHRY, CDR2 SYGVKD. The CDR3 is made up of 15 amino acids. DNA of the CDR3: TGTGCCATCAGCCCGTCCCGGGACTTCACAGATACGCAGTATTTT. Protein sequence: CAISPSRDFTDTQYF.